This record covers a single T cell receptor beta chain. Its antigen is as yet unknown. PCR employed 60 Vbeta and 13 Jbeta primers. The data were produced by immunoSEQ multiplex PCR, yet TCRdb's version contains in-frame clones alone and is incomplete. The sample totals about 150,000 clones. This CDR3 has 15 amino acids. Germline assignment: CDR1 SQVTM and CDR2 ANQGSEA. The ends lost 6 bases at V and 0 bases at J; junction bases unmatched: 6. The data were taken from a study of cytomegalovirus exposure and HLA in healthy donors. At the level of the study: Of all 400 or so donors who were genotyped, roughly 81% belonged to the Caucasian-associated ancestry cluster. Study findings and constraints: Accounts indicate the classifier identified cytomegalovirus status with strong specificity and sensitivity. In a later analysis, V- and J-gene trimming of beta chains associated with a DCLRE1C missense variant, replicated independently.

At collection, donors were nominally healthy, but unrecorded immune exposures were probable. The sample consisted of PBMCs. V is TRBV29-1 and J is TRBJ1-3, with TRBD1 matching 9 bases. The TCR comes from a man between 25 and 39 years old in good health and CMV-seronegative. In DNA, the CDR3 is TGCAGCGTCGGGACAGGGTCGAGCTCTGGAAACACCATATATTTT. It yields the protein CSVGTGSSSGNTIYF.